This TCR beta chain was retrieved from a study of identical twins. Notes on the study in general: Models underpredicted monozygotic twin sharing of out-of-frame TCR alpha. Beta out-of-frame sequences showed weaker excess sharing between twins.

This clonotype was detected many times. The antigen is unknown. The CDR3 extends over 15 amino acids. V gave up 6 bases and J gave up 4 bases; unmatched junction bases: 6. All donors comprised healthy Caucasians. TCRdb called the 5' RACE reads again in MiXCR, with one record for every CDR3 protein. The table shows 500,000 to 650,000 distinct CDR3 sequences, with about 7% occurring only once. The same sample was also studied in work on yellow fever vaccine responses in identical twins.

Specimen: PBMCs. The chain recombines TRBV12-3 or TRBV12-4 with TRBJ2-6, with 7 bases fitting TRBD1. The source is a woman aged 18-35 years in good health. DNA of the CDR3: TGTGCCAGCAGACAACAGGGGTTGGGGGCCAACGTCCTGACTTTC. It yields the protein CASRQQGLGANVLTF.